These 25 T cell receptor beta chains originate from one sample sequenced in a study of vaccination effects on CD4 cells after COVID-19. For these receptors, no antigen is known. Generated by immunoSEQ multiplex PCR, the TCRdb table keeps only in-frame clones and is missing some. The sample contains approximately 50,000 clones, about four fifths of which appear only once. After expansion with viral peptide pools in the ViraFEST assay, antigen-specific CD4+ T cells were sequenced. Scientists isolated CD4+ T cells after a roughly 10-day culture period ended. Vaccine recipients lacked prior SARS-CoV-2 infection and had negative nucleocapsid antibodies. Source: CD4+ T cells from PBMCs cultured with HCoV-OC43 spike peptides, taken before COVID-19 vaccination. Specified subset: HCoV-OC43 spike overlapping peptide pool stimulation. Every receptor here comes from a human donor who received a COVID-19 vaccine.

This clone has only one observation. The gene calls are TRBV5-5 and TRBJ1-5; D unclear. Germline CDR1 reads SGHKS; CDR2 reads YYEKEE (reference sequence). The CDR3 is 14 amino acids. Trimming stripped 4 bases from V and 0 bases from J, with 8 bases between. CDR3 DNA sequence: TGTGCCAGCAGCCCCGGACTTAGCAATCAGCCCCAGCATTTT. Translated, it gives CASSPGLSNQPQHF. Together with reference TRBV5-5 and TRBJ1-5, the CDR3 gives the full variable domain: DAGVTQSPTHLIKTRGQQVTLRCSPISGHKSVSWYQQVLGQGPQFIFQYYEKEERGRGNFPDRFSARQFPNYSSELNVNALLLGDSALYLCASSPGLSNQPQHFGDGTRLSIL.

The rearrangement links TRBV5-1 to TRBJ1-4, with a tentative D call TRBD1 (5 bases). The CDR3 is 15 amino acids. Germline V gives CDR1 SGHRS, CDR2 YFSETQ. The V and J ends lost 4 bases and 8 bases respectively, with 18 bases between them. The CDR3 region is CASSNRNTWGEKLFF. The CDR3 DNA reads as TGCGCCAGCAGCAATAGAAATACCTGGGGGGAAAAACTGTTTTTT.

The rearrangement uses TRBV14 and TRBJ1-1; the D gene is possibly TRBD1 (6 bases). Trimming took 3 bases from V and 1 from J, leaving 6 bases between them. Germline CDR1 is SGHDN and CDR2 is FVKESK. This CDR3 has 13 amino acids. CDR3 residues: CASSQTGNTEAFF. DNA for the CDR3: TGTGCCAGCAGCCAGACAGGGAACACTGAAGCTTTCTTT. Based on the CDR3 plus reference TRBV14 and TRBJ1-1, the full variable domain is EAGVTQFPSHSVIEKGQTVTLRCDPISGHDNLYWYRRVMGKEIKFLLHFVKESKQDESGMPNNRFLAERTGGTYSTLKVQPAELEDSGVYFCASSQTGNTEAFFGQGTRLTVV.

This sequence joins TRBV14 and TRBJ1-1, with no clear D. The CDR3 spans 13 residues. Trimming cost V 4 bases and J 8 bases, with 14 bases left between them. Germline V gene data show CDR1 as SGHDN and CDR2 as FVKESK. This CDR3 is CASSLGTLSEAFF. CDR3 in DNA: TGTGCCAGCAGCCTAGGAACGCTAAGCGAAGCTTTCTTT.

There are a few counts of this clone. The gene calls are TRBV7-9 and TRBJ1-6; D might be TRBD1 (6 bases). Germline CDR1 reads SEHNR; CDR2 reads FQNEAQ (reference sequence). The CDR3 consists of 16 residues. The V and J ends lost 3 bases and 2 bases respectively, with 11 bases between them. The CDR3 protein is CASSFTTGTYNSPLHF. For the CDR3, the DNA is TGTGCCAGCAGCTTTACTACAGGGACCTATAATTCACCCCTCCACTTT.

This clone has a handful of counts. The V and J genes are TRBV6-5 and TRBJ1-5, with 7 bases that match TRBD1. CDR1 is MNHEY and CDR2 is SVGAGI in the germline V gene. V lost 8 bases and J lost 8; bases outside the gene matches: 6. This CDR3 contains 12 residues. The CDR3 is CASGRGLEPQHF. For the CDR3, the DNA is TGTGCCAGCGGGAGGGGGCTGGAGCCCCAGCATTTT.

The rearrangement uses TRBV10-3 and TRBJ2-3, with no clear D. V lost 4 bases to trimming and J lost 0 bases, with 11 bases between them. Germline V gene data show CDR1 as ENHRY and CDR2 as SYGVKD. This CDR3 comprises 15 residues. The CDR3, as DNA: TGTGCCATCAGTGGGCGACTGGCTAGCACAGATACGCAGTATTTT. It yields the protein CAISGRLASTDTQYF.

The chain links TRBV18 to TRBJ1-5; 7 nucleotides line up with TRBD1. The CDR3 length is 13 residues. Unmatched junction bases numbered 2, after V lost 6 bases and J lost 3 bases. The V gene's germline CDR1 is KGHSH and CDR2 LQKENI. The CDR3 DNA is TGTGCCAGCTCGGGACAGAACAATCAGCCCCAGCATTTT. It yields the protein CASSGQNNQPQHF.

The chain joins TRBV5-8 to TRBJ2-1; D is tentatively TRBD1 or TRBD2 (5 bases each). With 7 bases removed from V and 6 bases from J, the gap between germline ends came to 23 bases. This CDR3 is 16 amino acids long. CDR1 SGHTS and CDR2 YDEGEE come from the germline V gene. The CDR3: CASPIFWGSEVNEQFF. The CDR3 DNA reads as TGTGCCAGCCCCATTTTCTGGGGGAGTGAAGTCAATGAGCAGTTCTTC.

The V gene is TRBV2, the J gene TRBJ1-1; D uncertain. Trimming cost V 5 bases and J 1 base, with 11 bases left between them. Per the germline V gene, CDR1 is SNHLY and CDR2 is FYNNEI. This CDR3 comprises 14 residues. The CDR3 loop reads CASSLNTPNTEAFF. The DNA of the CDR3 is TGTGCCAGCAGTCTAAACACGCCGAACACTGAAGCTTTCTTT.

This chain links TRBV25-1 with TRBJ2-3; D tentatively fits TRBD1 or TRBD2 (5 bases each). V lost 9 bases, J lost 3 bases, and 16 bases lay in between. The germline gives CDR1 MGHDK, CDR2 SYGVNS. This CDR3 is 14 amino acids long. The CDR3: CASTPGPNTDTQYF. The CDR3 nucleotides read TGTGCCAGTACCCCGGGGCCCAATACAGATACGCAGTATTTT.

J is TRBJ1-1 and V is TRBV5-1; the match to TRBD1 covers 7 bases. Germline V gene data show CDR1 as SGHRS and CDR2 as YFSETQ. The trim removed 0 bases at V and 4 bases at J, leaving 12 bases unmatched. The CDR3 is 17 residues long. In DNA, the CDR3 is TGCGCCAGCAGCTTGGCCGCGGGGGGACAGTCGACCACTGAAGCTTTCTTT. Its translation: CASSLAAGGQSTTEAFF.

The chain has TRBV30 and TRBJ1-6; TRBD1 is a possible D gene (5 bases). V gave up 1 base and J gave up 5 bases, with 18 bases separating them. Germline V gives CDR1 GTSNPN, CDR2 SVGIG (reference sequence). The CDR3 has 17 residues. CDR3 in amino acids: CAWSDLQGMANNSPLHF. Here the CDR3 DNA reads TGTGCCTGGAGTGATCTTCAGGGAATGGCTAATAATTCACCCCTCCACTTT.

This clone was counted between two and nine times. This rearrangement joins TRBV23-1 to TRBJ2-7; a possible D gene is TRBD2 (5 bases). TRBV23-1 is flagged as an ORF with uncertain function. V shed 5 bases and J shed 0 bases, with 14 bases lying between them. CDR3 size: 15 residues. The CDR3 is CASSNLGLSSYEQYV. The CDR3 region has the DNA TGCGCCAGCAGTAACCTCGGACTTAGCTCCTACGAGCAGTACGTC.

The chain recombines TRBV28 with TRBJ1-3; no clear D. The CDR3 runs 13 residues. Germline V gives CDR1 MDHEN, CDR2 SYDVKM. V gave up 9 bases and J gave up 2 bases, with 11 bases separating them. The CDR3 nucleotides are TGTGCCAGTTACTCGGGCCCTGGAAACACCATATATTTT. Residues: CASYSGPGNTIYF.

This clone appeared a few times. The chain employs TRBV9 and TRBJ1-6; the match to TRBD1 covers 12 bases. Trimming at V came to 4 bases and at J to 7 bases, leaving 3 bases not matched to a gene. This CDR3 region has 15 residues. Germline V CDR1 and CDR2: SGDLS, YYNGEE. The CDR3: CASSPGTGGNSPLHF. The CDR3 nucleotides are TGTGCCAGCAGCCCCGGGACAGGGGGCAATTCACCCCTCCACTTT.

CDR3 sequence: CASSRTVENYGYTF. As DNA, the CDR3 is TGTGCCAGCAGCCGGACAGTAGAAAACTATGGCTACACCTTC. The rearrangement uses TRBV6-5 and TRBJ1-2, with D perhaps TRBD1 (6 bases). From germline, CDR1 is MNHEY and CDR2 SVGAGI. Trimming took 6 bases from V and 2 from J, leaving 13 bases between them. The CDR3 totals 14 residues.

The chain employs TRBV19 and TRBJ1-4; 7 bases map to TRBD1. The CDR3 runs to 15 residues. Trimming at V came to 2 bases and at J to 6 bases, leaving 6 bases not matched to a gene. Germline CDR1 reads LNHDA; CDR2 reads SQIVND (reference sequence). CDR3 residues: CASSITRGPDEKLFF. The CDR3 DNA reads TGTGCCAGTAGTATAACGAGGGGGCCGGATGAAAAACTGTTTTTT. Full variable domain (rest looked up from reference TRBV19 and TRBJ1-4): DGGITQSPKYLFRKEGQNVTLSCEQNLNHDAMYWYRQDPGQGLRLIYYSQIVNDFQKGDIAEGYSVSREKKESFPLTVTSAQKNPTAFYLCASSITRGPDEKLFFGSGTQLSVL.

The V and J genes are TRBV25-1 and TRBJ1-1, with a weak D call TRBD1 (6 bases). This CDR3 has 15 residues. Germline V gene sequence: CDR1 MGHDK, CDR2 SYGVNS. V lost 1 base and J lost 1, with 10 bases in between. The CDR3 sequence: CASSESGTQNTEAFF. In nucleotides, the CDR3 is TGTGCCAGCAGTGAATCTGGGACACAGAACACTGAAGCTTTCTTT. The variable domain in full, with the rest retrieved from reference TRBV25-1 and TRBJ1-1, is EADIYQTPRYLVIGTGKKITLECSQTMGHDKMYWYQQDPGMELHLIHYSYGVNSTEKGDLSSESTVSRIRTEHFPLTLESARPSHTSQYLCASSESGTQNTEAFFGQGTRLTVV.

The chain joins TRBV30 to TRBJ1-1; D perhaps matches TRBD1 (5 bases). The V end lost 7 bases, the J end lost 2 bases, and 14 bases lay between the germline ends. Germline CDR1 is GTSNPN and CDR2 is SVGIG (reference sequence). The CDR3 spans 13 residues. The CDR3 loop reads CASAKQANTEAFF. CDR3 DNA: TGTGCCTCCGCTAAACAGGCCAACACTGAAGCTTTCTTT. Using reference TRBV30 and TRBJ1-1 for the parts outside the CDR3, the full variable domain is SQTIHQWPATLVQPVGSPLSLECTVEGTSNPNLYWYRQAAGRGLQLLFYSVGIGQISSEVPQNLSASRPQDRQFILSSKKLLLSDSGFYLCASAKQANTEAFFGQGTRLTVV.

J is TRBJ1-2 and V is TRBV6-6; D gene ambiguous. The V end was cut by 7 bases, the J end by 4 bases, with 13 bases between. The germline CDR1 and CDR2 sequences are MNHNY and SVGAGI (reference sequence). The length of the CDR3 is 13 residues. CDR3 amino acids: CASIPREGYGYTF. In DNA form, the CDR3 reads TGTGCCAGCATCCCAAGGGAAGGCTATGGCTACACCTTC.

This sequence joins TRBV5-1 and TRBJ2-2, with D tentatively TRBD1 (6 bases). Between the trimmed V and J ends, which lost 4 bases and 4 bases, there was a span of 20 bases. The CDR3 has 17 amino acids. Germline loops: CDR1 SGHRS, CDR2 YFSETQ. This CDR3 reads CASSQLQGKPSTGELFF. The DNA of the CDR3 is TGCGCCAGCAGCCAATTACAGGGTAAACCGAGCACCGGGGAGCTGTTTTTT.

The rearrangement links TRBV7-2 to TRBJ2-5; 11 nucleotides align to TRBD2. Unmatched junction bases numbered 10, after V lost 2 bases and J lost 2 bases. The CDR3 loop spans 18 amino acids. Germline assignment: CDR1 SGHTA and CDR2 FQGNSA. DNA of the CDR3: TGTGCCAGCAGCTTAATGGCTAGCGGGGGGCCTTCACAAGAGACCCAGTACTTC. It codes for CASSLMASGGPSQETQYF.

The V and J genes are TRBV7-2 and TRBJ2-3; a possible D gene is TRBD2 (6 bases). Between the trimmed V and J ends, which lost 5 bases and 2 bases, there was a span of 14 bases. The CDR3 loop spans 15 amino acids. The V gene's germline CDR1 is SGHTA and CDR2 FQGNSA. The CDR3 sequence is CASSLSGATTDTQYF. The CDR3 region has the DNA TGTGCCAGCAGCCTTAGCGGAGCGACCACAGATACGCAGTATTTT.

CDR3 DNA: TGCGCCAGCAGGTCCGGGACAGGGCATGATTTCTCCTATAATTCACCCCTCCACTTT. This translates into CASRSGTGHDFSYNSPLHF. This chain links TRBV10-1 with TRBJ1-6; 9 bases fit TRBD1. The trim removed 6 bases at V and 0 bases at J, leaving 12 bases unmatched. This CDR3 is 19 amino acids long. Looked up from germline, CDR1 is WNHNN and CDR2 is SYGVQD (reference sequence).